This section outlines one T cell receptor beta chain sequence together with its context. There are many counts of this clonotype. Which antigen it targets is not known. A junction boundary mismatches the germline segment, possibly from a read error. To prepare the library, multiplex PCR was applied. These reads were obtained on an Illumina HiSeq 4000. CDR3 regions were amplified by Arm-PCR with iRepertoire HTBI primers to construct TCR beta libraries. Before sequencing, the PCR products went through gel purification. In the authors' own workflow: Gene usage analysis of CDR3 amino acid clonotypes relied on the 60 to 65 TRBV and around 13 TRBJ segments identified across samples. Filtered high-quality paired reads were merged into contigs using COPE and FqMerger. BLAST was used to align contigs to IMGT TRBV, TRBD and TRBJ reference genes, and CDR3 was defined according to IMGT. Highly expanded clones were defined as clonotypes with a frequency above 0.1%. Shannon entropy served as the measure of repertoire diversity, while the Gini coefficient captured V-J evenness. A clonotype was considered public if more than one individual shared it. Starting from the raw public reads, TCRdb applied fastp trimming at Q25, assembled clones with MiXCR and retained in-frame beta chains. Under each unique CDR3 protein, matching rows form one entry showing the most common genes and DNA. It is TCRdb's table, rather than the study itself, that gives the V and J calls and clone size. This sample is represented by 650,000 to 700,000 distinct CDR3 sequences; around 30% of them were singletons. Together, the top ten hold roughly 40% of the sample.

The sample originates from a study of regulatory T cells in long-lasting Graves disease (dated by TCRdb to the early 2020s). About the investigation overall: To count as having persistent Graves' disease, a patient had to have received antithyroid drug treatment for over 5 years with TSH receptor autoantibodies remaining persistently positive. Patients with persistent Graves' disease were compared with patients with newly diagnosed Graves' disease using TCR sequencing and RNA sequencing of peripheral blood. The study was registered as a clinical trial and conducted in China. A total of 35 or so samples were covered by TCR sequencing, comprising approximately 13 persistent and 20 or so newly diagnosed Graves' disease patients. In the clinical cohort, patients with persistent Graves' disease had used antithyroid drugs for an average of approximately eleven years.

What the work shows at the level of the full study, not this receptor alone: Lower TCR Shannon entropy and fewer highly expanded clones were observed in persistent Graves' disease patients than in newly diagnosed patients, which suggested clonal expansion. Sequencing and analysis were limited to the TCR beta chain. Because the primary lesion, thyroid tissue, could not be accessed, the study looked at peripheral blood alone. The small sample size was acknowledged by the authors as a limitation that may reduce accuracy. Patients with persistent disease shared more public clonotypes (around 3,000) than newly diagnosed patients did (approximately 990). Persistent disease showed preferential use of TRBV28, TRBJ1-2 and TRBJ2-5, whereas newly diagnosed disease favored TRBV20-1 and TRBJ2-1.

The germline V gene specifies SGHRS as CDR1 and YFSETQ as CDR2. The CDR3 runs 12 residues from the cysteine to the phenylalanine. This entry keeps only the CDR3 DNA: 36 bases, framed from base 1. The time point tag for this specimen amounts to: persistent/refractory GD, antithyroid drugs over 5 years with positive TRAb. For both TCR sequencing and RNA sequencing, RNA was extracted from PBMCs in TRIzol. Graves' disease was diagnosed according to American Thyroid Association guidelines. Patients for the study were recruited at an endocrinology department in Xi'an, China. From each patient, roughly 9 milliliters of peripheral blood was collected into an EDTA anticoagulant tube. Ficoll Paque Plus density gradient separation was used to isolate PBMCs, and no further T cell sorting was done. An Agilent 2100 Bioanalyzer and agarose gel were used to assess RNA quality, and a NanoDrop 2000 was used to measure RNA concentration.

Sequenced material: peripheral blood mononuclear cells (PBMCs), taken when the disease was refractory, from a patient treated with antithyroid drugs. The chain is made from TRBV5-1 and TRBJ2-7, and perhaps TRBD1 as D gene, on 5 matching bases. This TCR was sampled from a female donor with Graves disease. The CDR3 loop reads CASSLGAYEQYF. The nucleotides are TGTGCCAGCAGCTTAGGGGCCTACGAGCAGTACTTC.